A selection of T cell receptor beta chains follows, all from one sample in a study of control samples from healthy donors and cancer patients. The data were produced by immunoSEQ multiplex PCR, yet TCRdb's version contains in-frame clones alone and is incomplete. This sample has fewer than 85,000 clones, with roughly 92% found just once. Sequences were obtained from blood. These receptors all come from a woman aged 60-75 years in good health. The CDR3 runs from the conserved cysteine through the conserved F or W. Fields, in order: D gene, V gene, J gene, clone size, CDR3 protein, CDR3 DNA. D genes are given only for firm matches. Clone sizes are given selectively: once, few, many, or a class where the clone is expanded.

TRBD1	TRBV11-2	TRBJ1-6	.	CASSFSGQGEGYNSPLHF	TGTGCCAGCAGCTTCTCCGGACAGGGCGAAGGCTATAATTCACCCCTCCACTTT
.	TRBV7-9	TRBJ2-7	.	CASSAESYEQYF	TGTGCCAGCAGCGCAGAATCCTACGAGCAGTACTTC
.	TRBV11-2	TRBJ2-1	.	CASSLSPPGNSYNEQFF	TGTGCCAGCAGCTTGAGCCCCCCGGGGAACTCCTACAATGAGCAATTCTTC
TRBD1	TRBV7-9	TRBJ2-5	.	CASGPPGQSETQYF	TGTGCCAGCGGGCCACCGGGACAGTCCGAGACCCAGTACTTC
.	TRBV30	TRBJ1-3	.	CAWSRAGLSGNTTYF	TGTGCCTGGAGTCGGGCAGGCCTCTCTGGAAACACCACATATTTT
.	TRBV21-1	TRBJ2-7	.	CASSKGRTSGRYEQYF	TGTGCCAGCAGCAAAGGGCGGACTAGCGGGAGATACGAGCAGTACTTC
.	TRBV12-3/TRBV12-4	TRBJ1-6	.	CASSDGPNSPLHF	TGTGCCAGCAGCGACGGACCTAATTCACCCCTCCACTTT
.	TRBV5-8	TRBJ1-1	.	CASSRGVVVAFF	TGTGCCAGCAGCCGGGGGGTAGTTGTGGCTTTCTTT
TRBD1	TRBV7-8	TRBJ1-2	.	CASSSSGTGLTYGYTF	TGTGCCAGCAGCTCCTCCGGGACAGGATTAACCTATGGCTACACCTTC
TRBD1	TRBV2	TRBJ1-2	.	CASSPGQGAAYGYTF	TGTGCCAGCAGTCCAGGACAGGGGGCGGCCTATGGCTACACCTTC
.	TRBV2	TRBJ2-7	.	CASTRAGRAYEQYF	TGTGCCAGCACTCGGGCAGGGCGGGCCTACGAGCAGTACTTC
TRBD2	TRBV5-1	TRBJ2-1	.	CASRRTSGRFDEQFF	TGCGCCAGCAGGCGAACTAGCGGGAGGTTCGATGAGCAGTTCTTC
.	TRBV11-2	TRBJ1-1	.	CASSLSETGRAFF	TGTGCCAGCAGCTTGTCGGAGACCGGTCGGGCTTTCTTT
.	TRBV28	TRBJ2-2	.	CASNIGDTGELFF	TGTGCCAGCAACATCGGGGACACCGGGGAGCTGTTTTTT
.	TRBV4-2	TRBJ1-4	.	CASSPRGNEKLFF	TGTGCCAGCAGCCCGAGGGGCAATGAAAAACTGTTTTTT
TRBD1	TRBV28	TRBJ1-2	once	CASRLQGVYGYTF	TGTGCCAGCAGACTACAGGGGGTCTATGGCTACACCTTC
.	TRBV28	TRBJ1-1	.	CASSSALNTEAFF	TGTGCCAGCAGTTCAGCCCTGAACACTGAAGCTTTCTTT
.	TRBV24-1	TRBJ2-2	.	CATSYENTGELFF	TGTGCCACCAGCTACGAGAACACCGGGGAGCTGTTTTTT
.	TRBV28	TRBJ2-1	.	CASSPLSSYNEQFF	TGTGCCAGCTCTCCATTGAGCTCCTACAATGAGCAGTTCTTC
TRBD2	TRBV7-2	TRBJ2-2	.	CASSPRIGTSGRGGELFF	TGTGCCAGCAGCCCCCGTATAGGGACTAGCGGGAGGGGCGGGGAGCTGTTTTTT
.	TRBV2	TRBJ2-2	.	CASGELHLTGELFF	TGTGCCAGCGGGGAACTACACCTTACCGGGGAGCTGTTTTTT
.	TRBV27	TRBJ2-1	.	CASRKGSNEQFF	TGTGCCAGTAGGAAGGGGAGCAATGAGCAGTTCTTC
.	TRBV7-8	TRBJ1-2	.	CASSALEANYGYTF	TGTGCCAGCAGCGCCCTAGAAGCTAACTATGGCTACACCTTC
.	TRBV4-1	TRBJ1-2	.	CASSQDFGGGRDYGYTF	TGCGCCAGCAGCCAAGATTTCGGGGGTGGCAGGGACTATGGCTACACCTTC
.	TRBV2	TRBJ1-1	.	CASGDIGASEAFF	TGTGCCAGCGGGGACATCGGGGCAAGTGAAGCTTTCTTT
TRBD1	TRBV28	TRBJ1-1	.	CASSSPGQGRNTEAFF	TGTGCCAGCAGTTCCCCGGGACAGGGGAGAAACACTGAAGCTTTCTTT
.	TRBV12-5	TRBJ1-1	.	CASAGRQGTEAFF	TGTGCTAGTGCCGGTCGGCAGGGCACTGAAGCTTTCTTT
.	TRBV9	TRBJ2-5	.	CASSVGSRDGETQYF	TGTGCCAGCAGCGTAGGAAGCAGGGATGGGGAGACCCAGTACTTC
.	TRBV21-1	TRBJ1-4	.	CASSKRREDATNEKLFF	TGTGCCAGCAGCAAACGCAGGGAAGACGCAACTAATGAAAAACTGTTTTTT
.	TRBV6-5	TRBJ1-5	.	CASHGQSRNQPQHF	TGTGCCAGTCACGGACAGTCGCGCAATCAGCCCCAGCATTTT
.	TRBV7-2	TRBJ1-2	.	CASSLGILNYGYTF	TGTGCCAGCAGCTTGGGCATACTTAACTATGGCTACACCTTC
TRBD1	TRBV6-4	TRBJ2-1	medium-sized	CASSAGTGDHNEQFF	TGTGCCAGCAGCGCCGGGACAGGAGACCACAATGAGCAGTTCTTC
.	TRBV10-2	TRBJ1-5	.	CASSEAGHYSNQPQHF	TGCGCCAGCAGTGAGGCAGGACACTATAGCAATCAGCCCCAGCATTTT
.	TRBV25-1	TRBJ1-4	.	CASSEWRGFNEKLFF	TGTGCCAGCAGTGAATGGAGGGGATTTAATGAAAAACTGTTTTTT
.	TRBV27	TRBJ2-7	.	CASSEGPGYEQYF	TGTGCCAGCAGCGAGGGCCCAGGCTACGAGCAGTACTTC
.	TRBV19	TRBJ2-2	.	CASSIVGRGTGELFF	TGTGCCAGTAGTATTGTCGGGAGAGGAACCGGGGAGCTGTTTTTT
.	TRBV4-1	TRBJ1-3	.	CASSQRRTSTRGNTIYF	TGCGCCAGCAGCCAACGGCGGACGTCGACTAGAGGAAACACCATATATTTT
TRBD2	TRBV3-1/TRBV3-2	TRBJ2-3	.	CASSLLAGETDTQYF	TGTGCCAGCAGCCTACTAGCGGGAGAAACAGATACGCAGTATTTT
.	TRBV19	TRBJ1-6	.	CASNEVNNSPLHF	TGTGCCAGTAACGAAGTAAATAATTCACCCCTCCACTTT
TRBD2	TRBV4-1	TRBJ2-1	.	CASRRLAGHNEQFF	TGCGCCAGCAGAAGACTAGCGGGCCACAATGAGCAGTTCTTC
.	TRBV27	TRBJ2-1	.	CASSLRARRLSSYNEQFF	TGTGCCAGCAGTTTACGTGCGAGGCGGTTAAGCTCCTACAATGAGCAGTTCTTC
TRBD2	TRBV3-1/TRBV3-2	TRBJ2-1	.	CASSQTSGRDEQFF	TGTGCCAGCAGCCAAACTAGCGGGAGAGATGAGCAGTTCTTC
.	TRBV4-2	TRBJ1-2	.	CASSLLPTGIYGYTF	TGTGCCAGCAGCCTCCTCCCCACAGGTATCTATGGCTACACCTTC
.	TRBV9	TRBJ2-7	.	CASSVSDSRLFYEQYF	TGTGCCAGCAGCGTATCAGACAGCCGATTATTCTACGAGCAGTACTTC
TRBD2	TRBV2	TRBJ2-5	.	CASRLSGNPFQETQYF	TGTGCCAGCAGACTTAGCGGGAACCCCTTCCAAGAGACCCAGTACTTC
.	TRBV12-1	TRBJ1-5	.	CASSLGQSNQPQHF	TGTGCCAGCAGCTTGGGACAGAGCAATCAGCCCCAGCATTTT
TRBD1	TRBV28	TRBJ1-2	.	CASSSTGGGRYGYTF	TGTGCCAGCAGTTCGACAGGGGGGGGAAGGTATGGCTACACCTTC
TRBD2	TRBV15	TRBJ2-1	few	CATSRDQLAGEHGEQFF	TGTGCCACCAGCAGAGATCAACTAGCGGGAGAACATGGTGAGCAGTTCTTC
.	TRBV19	TRBJ1-1	.	CASSIYWQSNTEAFF	TGTGCCAGTAGTATTTACTGGCAGTCGAACACTGAAGCTTTCTTT
TRBD1	TRBV19	TRBJ1-5	.	CASSSYRDSSQPQHF	TGTGCCAGTAGTAGCTACCGGGACAGCAGTCAGCCCCAGCATTTT
.	TRBV7-9	TRBJ1-1	once	CASSPPSGQMNTEAFF	TGTGCCAGCAGCCCCCCCTCCGGACAGATGAACACTGAAGCTTTCTTT
TRBD2	TRBV6-5	TRBJ2-3	.	CASIVSGADTQYF	TGTGCCAGCATCGTTAGCGGGGCAGATACGCAGTATTTT
TRBD1	TRBV7-9	TRBJ1-2	.	CASSIDRGLQGYTF	TGTGCCAGCAGCATAGACAGGGGGCTACAGGGCTACACCTTC
.	TRBV5-4	TRBJ1-2	.	CASSPGGESYGYTF	TGTGCCAGCAGCCCGGGGGGAGAATCCTATGGCTACACCTTC